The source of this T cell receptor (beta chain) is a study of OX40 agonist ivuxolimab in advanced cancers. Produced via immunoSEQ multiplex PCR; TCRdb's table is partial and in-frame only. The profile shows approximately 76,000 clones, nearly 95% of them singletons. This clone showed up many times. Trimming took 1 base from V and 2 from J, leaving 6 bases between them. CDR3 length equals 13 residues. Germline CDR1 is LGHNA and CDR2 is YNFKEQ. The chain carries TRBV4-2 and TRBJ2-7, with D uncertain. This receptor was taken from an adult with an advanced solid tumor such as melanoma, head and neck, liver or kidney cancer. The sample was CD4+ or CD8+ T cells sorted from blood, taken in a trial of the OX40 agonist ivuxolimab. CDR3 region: CASSQGGPYEQYF. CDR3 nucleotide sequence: TGTGCCAGCAGCCAAGGCGGTCCCTACGAGCAGTACTTC.